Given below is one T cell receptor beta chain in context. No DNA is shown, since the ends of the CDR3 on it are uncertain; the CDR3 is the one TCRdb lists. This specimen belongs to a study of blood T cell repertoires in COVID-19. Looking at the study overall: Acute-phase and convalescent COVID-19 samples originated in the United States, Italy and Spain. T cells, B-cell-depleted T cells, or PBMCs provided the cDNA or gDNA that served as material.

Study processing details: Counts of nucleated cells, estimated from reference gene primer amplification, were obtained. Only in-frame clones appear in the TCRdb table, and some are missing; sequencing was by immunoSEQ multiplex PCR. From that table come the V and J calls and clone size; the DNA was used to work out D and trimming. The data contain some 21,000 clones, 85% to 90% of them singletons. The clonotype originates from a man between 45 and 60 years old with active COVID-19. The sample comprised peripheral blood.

The CDR3 here is CSVRARAYPEAFF. The chain has TRBV29-1 and TRBJ1-1; the table's D gene call, TRBD1, was not cross checked with the DNA. The CDR3 comprises 13 residues, both ends counted. Germline V lookup: CDR1 SQVTM, CDR2 ANQGSEA.